This T cell receptor (beta chain) emerged from a study of blood T cells in healthy people across ages. Study-wide results and limits: Underestimates were what the diversity estimates from one million T cells were considered to be. Observed TCR beta diversity showed a strong correlation with the percentage of naive T cells as measured by flow cytometry.

Whenever a sample was processed, at least 6 million PBMCs were isolated. In this sample, this clonotype turned up a few times. Its specificity is unknown. This CDR3 contains 18 residues. Trimming stripped 3 bases from V and 2 bases from J, with 22 bases between. The germline gives CDR1 SGHNT, CDR2 YENEEA. Primers used in a second PCR of about 7 to 12 cycles were a sample-barcoded 5' primer and a J-beta primer mix. TCRdb itself ran the 5' RACE reads through MiXCR, one entry per CDR3 protein. The data show 1.8 million or so distinct CDR3 sequences, approximately 40% seen once. The source material was blood. The source of this sequence is a human donor in good health. V is TRBV11-3 and J is TRBJ1-1, with D tentatively TRBD1 (6 bases). For the CDR3, the DNA is TGTGCCAGCAGCTTGGCGCCCGGGGACAACCTCAGAAACACTGAAGCTTTCTTT. Its translation is CASSLAPGDNLRNTEAFF.